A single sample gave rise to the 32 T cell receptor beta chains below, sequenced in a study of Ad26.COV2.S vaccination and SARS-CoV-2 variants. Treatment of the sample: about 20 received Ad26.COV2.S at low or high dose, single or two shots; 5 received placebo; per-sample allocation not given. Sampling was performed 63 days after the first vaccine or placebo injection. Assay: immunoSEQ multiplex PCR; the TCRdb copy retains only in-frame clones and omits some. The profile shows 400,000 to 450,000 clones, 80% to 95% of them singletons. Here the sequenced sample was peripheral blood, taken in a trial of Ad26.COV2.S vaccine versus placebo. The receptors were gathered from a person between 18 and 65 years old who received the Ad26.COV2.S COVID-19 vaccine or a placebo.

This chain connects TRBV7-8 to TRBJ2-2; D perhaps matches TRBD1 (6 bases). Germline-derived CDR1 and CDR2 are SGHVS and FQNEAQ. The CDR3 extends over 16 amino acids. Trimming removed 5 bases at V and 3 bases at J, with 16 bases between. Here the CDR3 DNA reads TGTGCCAGCAGCACCCCGGACAGAGCCCACACCGGGGAGCTGTTTTTT. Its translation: CASSTPDRAHTGELFF.

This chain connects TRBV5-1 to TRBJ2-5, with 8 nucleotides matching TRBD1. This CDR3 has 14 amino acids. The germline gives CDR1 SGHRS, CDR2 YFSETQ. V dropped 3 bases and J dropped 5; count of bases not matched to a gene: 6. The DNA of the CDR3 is TGCGCCAGCAGCTCCTATCGGACAGGGGAGACCCAGTACTTC. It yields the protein CASSSYRTGETQYF.

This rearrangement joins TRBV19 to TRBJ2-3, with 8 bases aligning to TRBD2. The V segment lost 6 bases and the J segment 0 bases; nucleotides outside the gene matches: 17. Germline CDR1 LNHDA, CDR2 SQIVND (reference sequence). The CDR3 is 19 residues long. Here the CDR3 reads CASSYIGGSGGDSTDTQYF. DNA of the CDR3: TGTGCCAGTAGCTACATCGGAGGGAGCGGGGGCGATAGCACAGATACGCAGTATTTT.

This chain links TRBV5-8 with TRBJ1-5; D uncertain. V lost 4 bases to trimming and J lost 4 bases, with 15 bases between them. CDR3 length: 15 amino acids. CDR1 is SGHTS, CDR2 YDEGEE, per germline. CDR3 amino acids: CASSSPSGTNQPQHF. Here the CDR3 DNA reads TGTGCCAGCAGCAGTCCGTCAGGTACTAATCAGCCCCAGCATTTT.

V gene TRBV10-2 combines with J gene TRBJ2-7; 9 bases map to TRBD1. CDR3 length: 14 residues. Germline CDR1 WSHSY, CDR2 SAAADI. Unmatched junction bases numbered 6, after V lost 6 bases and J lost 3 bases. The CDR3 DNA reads TGCGCCAGCAGGGACTCGGGACAGGGCTACGAGCAGTACTTC. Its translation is CASRDSGQGYEQYF.

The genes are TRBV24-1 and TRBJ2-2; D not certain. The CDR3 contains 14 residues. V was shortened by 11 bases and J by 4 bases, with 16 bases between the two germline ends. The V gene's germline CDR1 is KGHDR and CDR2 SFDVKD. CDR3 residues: CAIQSTVSTGELFF. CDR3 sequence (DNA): TGTGCCATCCAATCGACGGTTAGCACCGGGGAGCTGTTTTTT.

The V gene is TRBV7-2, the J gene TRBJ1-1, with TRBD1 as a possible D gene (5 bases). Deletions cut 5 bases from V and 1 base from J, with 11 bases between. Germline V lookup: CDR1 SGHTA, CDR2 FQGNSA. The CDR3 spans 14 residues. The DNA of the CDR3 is TGTGCCAGCAGCCAGTCGGGGGGGAACACTGAAGCTTTCTTT. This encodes CASSQSGGNTEAFF.

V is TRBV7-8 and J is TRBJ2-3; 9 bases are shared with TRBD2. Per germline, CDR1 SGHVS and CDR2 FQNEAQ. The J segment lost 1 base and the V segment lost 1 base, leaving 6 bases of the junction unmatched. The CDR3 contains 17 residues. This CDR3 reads CASSLVLAGDGTDTQYF. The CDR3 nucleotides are TGTGCCAGCAGCTTAGTTTTAGCGGGGGACGGCACAGATACGCAGTATTTT.

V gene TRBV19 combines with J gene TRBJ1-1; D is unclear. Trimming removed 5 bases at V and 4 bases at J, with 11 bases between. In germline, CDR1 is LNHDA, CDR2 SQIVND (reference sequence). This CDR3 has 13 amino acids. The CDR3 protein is CASSGSGSTEAFF. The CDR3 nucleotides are TGTGCCAGTAGTGGATCGGGGAGCACTGAAGCTTTCTTT.

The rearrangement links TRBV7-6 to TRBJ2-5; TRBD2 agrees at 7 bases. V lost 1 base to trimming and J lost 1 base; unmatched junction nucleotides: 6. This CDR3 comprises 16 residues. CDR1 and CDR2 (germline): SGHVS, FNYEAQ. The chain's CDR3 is CASSLVGGGSQETQYF. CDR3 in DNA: TGTGCCAGCAGCTTAGTGGGCGGGGGAAGCCAAGAGACCCAGTACTTC.

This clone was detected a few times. CDR3 sequence (DNA): TGTGCCAGCAGCTTGACAGGGCTCTCTGTAATGAACTACGAGCAGTACTTC. Amino acids: CASSLTGLSVMNYEQYF. The chain is built from TRBV27 and TRBJ2-7, with 7 positions matching TRBD1. V lost 6 bases and J lost 3; bases outside the gene matches: 17. Germline CDR1 and CDR2: MNHEY and SMNVEV (reference sequence). CDR3 length: 17 residues.

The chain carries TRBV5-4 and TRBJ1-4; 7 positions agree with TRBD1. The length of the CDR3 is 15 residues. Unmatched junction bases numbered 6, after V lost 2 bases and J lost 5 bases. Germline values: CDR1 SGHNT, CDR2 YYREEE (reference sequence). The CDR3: CASSLAGQENEKLFF. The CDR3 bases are TGTGCCAGCAGCTTAGCCGGACAGGAAAATGAAAAACTGTTTTTT. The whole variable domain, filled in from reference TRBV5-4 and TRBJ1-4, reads ETGVTQSPTHLIKTRGQQVTLRCSSQSGHNTVSWYQQALGQGPQFIFQYYREEENGRGNFPPRFSGLQFPNYSSELNVNALELDDSALYLCASSLAGQENEKLFFGSGTQLSVL.

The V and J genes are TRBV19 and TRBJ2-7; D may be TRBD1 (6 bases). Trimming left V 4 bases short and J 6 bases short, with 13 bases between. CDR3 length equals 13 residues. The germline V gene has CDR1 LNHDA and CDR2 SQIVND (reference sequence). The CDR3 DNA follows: TGTGCCAGTAGTACGTTGGGGGCCCTCGAGCAGTACTTC. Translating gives CASSTLGALEQYF.

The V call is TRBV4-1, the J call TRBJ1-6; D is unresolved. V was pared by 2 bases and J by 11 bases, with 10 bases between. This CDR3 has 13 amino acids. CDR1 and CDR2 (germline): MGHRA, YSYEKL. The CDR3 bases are TGCGCCAGCAGCCAATTTGGAGAGGCACCCCTCCACTTT. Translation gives CASSQFGEAPLHF.

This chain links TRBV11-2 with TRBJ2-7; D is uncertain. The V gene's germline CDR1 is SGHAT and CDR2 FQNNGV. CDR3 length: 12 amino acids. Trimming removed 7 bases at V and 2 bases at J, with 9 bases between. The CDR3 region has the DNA TGTGCCAGCACCGGACGGCCCTACGAGCAGTACTTC. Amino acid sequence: CASTGRPYEQYF.

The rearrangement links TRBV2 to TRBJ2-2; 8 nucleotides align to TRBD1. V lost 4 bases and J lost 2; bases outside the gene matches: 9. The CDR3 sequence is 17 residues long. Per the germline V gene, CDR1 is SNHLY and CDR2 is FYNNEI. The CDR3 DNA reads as TGTGCCAGCAGTGGATCTCCGGGACAGGCTAACACCGGGGAGCTGTTTTTT. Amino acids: CASSGSPGQANTGELFF. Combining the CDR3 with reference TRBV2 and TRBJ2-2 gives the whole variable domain EPEVTQTPSHQVTQMGQEVILRCVPISNHLYFYWYRQILGQKVEFLVSFYNNEISEKSEIFDDQFSVERPDGSNFTLKIRSTKLEDSAMYFCASSGSPGQANTGELFFGEGSRLTVL.

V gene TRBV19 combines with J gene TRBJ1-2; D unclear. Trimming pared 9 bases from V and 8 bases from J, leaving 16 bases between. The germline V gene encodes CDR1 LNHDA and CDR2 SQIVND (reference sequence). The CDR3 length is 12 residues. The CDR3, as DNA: TGTGCCAGCTGGCGAATAGGTAGGGGCTACACCTTC. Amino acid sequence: CASWRIGRGYTF. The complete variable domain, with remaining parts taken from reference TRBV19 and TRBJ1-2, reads DGGITQSPKYLFRKEGQNVTLSCEQNLNHDAMYWYRQDPGQGLRLIYYSQIVNDFQKGDIAEGYSVSREKKESFPLTVTSAQKNPTAFYLCASWRIGRGYTFGSGTRLTVV.

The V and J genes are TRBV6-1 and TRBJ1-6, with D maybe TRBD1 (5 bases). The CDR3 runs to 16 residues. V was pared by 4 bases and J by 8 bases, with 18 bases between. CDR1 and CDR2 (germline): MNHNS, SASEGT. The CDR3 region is CASSALLQVRDSPLHF. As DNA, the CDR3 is TGTGCCAGCAGTGCTCTACTACAGGTTCGTGATTCACCCCTCCACTTT.

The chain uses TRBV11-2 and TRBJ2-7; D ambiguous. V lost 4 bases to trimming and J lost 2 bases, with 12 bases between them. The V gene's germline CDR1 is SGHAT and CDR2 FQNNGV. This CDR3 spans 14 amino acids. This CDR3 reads CASSSLVKTYEQYF. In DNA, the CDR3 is TGTGCCAGCAGCTCGTTAGTCAAAACCTACGAGCAGTACTTC. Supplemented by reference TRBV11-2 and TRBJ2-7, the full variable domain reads EAGVAQSPRYKIIEKRQSVAFWCNPISGHATLYWYQQILGQGPKLLIQFQNNGVVDDSQLPKDRFSAERLKGVDSTLKIQPAKLEDSAVYLCASSSLVKTYEQYFGPGTRLTVT.

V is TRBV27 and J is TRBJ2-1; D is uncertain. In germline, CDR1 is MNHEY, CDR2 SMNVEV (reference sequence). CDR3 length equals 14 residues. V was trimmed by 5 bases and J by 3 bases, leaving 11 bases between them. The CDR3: CASSPGPGYNEQFF. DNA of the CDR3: TGTGCCAGCAGTCCCGGTCCAGGCTACAATGAGCAGTTCTTC.

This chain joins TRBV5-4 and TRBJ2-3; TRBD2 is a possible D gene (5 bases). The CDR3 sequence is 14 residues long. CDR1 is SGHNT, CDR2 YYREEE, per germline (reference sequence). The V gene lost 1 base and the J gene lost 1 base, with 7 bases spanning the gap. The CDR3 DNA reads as TGTGCCAGCAGCTTGAGCGGACGCACAGATACGCAGTATTTT. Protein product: CASSLSGRTDTQYF.

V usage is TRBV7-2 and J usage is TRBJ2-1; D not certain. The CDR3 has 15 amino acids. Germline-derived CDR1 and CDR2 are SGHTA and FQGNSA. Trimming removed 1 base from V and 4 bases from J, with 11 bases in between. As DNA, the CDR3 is TGTGCCAGCAGCTTAGGTACGAGACCTTACAATGAGCAGTTCTTC. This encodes CASSLGTRPYNEQFF.

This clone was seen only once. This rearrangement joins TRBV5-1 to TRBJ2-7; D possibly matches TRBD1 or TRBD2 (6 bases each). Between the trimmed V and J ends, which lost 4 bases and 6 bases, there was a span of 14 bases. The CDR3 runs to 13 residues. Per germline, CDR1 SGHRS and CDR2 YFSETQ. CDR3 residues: CASSNGGPSEQYF. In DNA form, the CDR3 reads TGCGCCAGCAGCAACGGGGGCCCATCCGAGCAGTACTTC. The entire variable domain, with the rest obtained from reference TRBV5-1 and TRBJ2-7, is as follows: KAGVTQTPRYLIKTRGQQVTLSCSPISGHRSVSWYQQTPGQGLQFLFEYFSETQRNKGNFPGRFSGRQFSNSRSEMNVSTLELGDSALYLCASSNGGPSEQYFGPGTRLTVT.

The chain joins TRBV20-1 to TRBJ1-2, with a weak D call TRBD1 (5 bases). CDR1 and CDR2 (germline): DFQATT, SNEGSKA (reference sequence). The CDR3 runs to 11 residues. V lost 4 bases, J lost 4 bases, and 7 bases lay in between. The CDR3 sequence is CSATGTYGYTF. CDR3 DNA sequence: TGCAGTGCTACTGGGACCTATGGCTACACCTTC.

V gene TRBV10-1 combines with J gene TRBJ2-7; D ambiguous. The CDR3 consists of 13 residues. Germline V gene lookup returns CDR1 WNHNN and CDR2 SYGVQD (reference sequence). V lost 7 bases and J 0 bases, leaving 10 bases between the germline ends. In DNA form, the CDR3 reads TGCGCCAGCAAGGCAGGCCACTCCTACGAGCAGTACTTC. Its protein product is CASKAGHSYEQYF.

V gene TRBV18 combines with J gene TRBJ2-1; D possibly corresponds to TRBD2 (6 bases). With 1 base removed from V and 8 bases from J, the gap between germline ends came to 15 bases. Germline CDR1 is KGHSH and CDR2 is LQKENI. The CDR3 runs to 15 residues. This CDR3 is CASSPRGDLGDEQFF. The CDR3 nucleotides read TGTGCCAGCTCACCACGCGGGGACCTAGGAGATGAGCAGTTCTTC.

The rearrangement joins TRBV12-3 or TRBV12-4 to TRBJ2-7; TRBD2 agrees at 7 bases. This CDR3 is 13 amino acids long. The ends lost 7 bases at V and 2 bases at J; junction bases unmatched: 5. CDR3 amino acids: CASTEAGAYEQYF. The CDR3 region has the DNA TGTGCCAGCACTGAGGCGGGGGCCTACGAGCAGTACTTC.

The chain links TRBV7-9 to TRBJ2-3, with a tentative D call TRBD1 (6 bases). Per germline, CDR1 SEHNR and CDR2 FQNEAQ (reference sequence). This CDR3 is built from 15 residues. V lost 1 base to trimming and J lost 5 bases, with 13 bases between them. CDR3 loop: CASSLVRGAGDTQYF. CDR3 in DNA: TGTGCCAGCAGCTTAGTCAGGGGCGCCGGAGATACGCAGTATTTT.

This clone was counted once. The CDR3 nucleotides are TGTGCCAGCAGGGACCCGGGGGTATATGAGACCCAGTACTTC. The encoded protein is CASRDPGVYETQYF. The J gene is TRBJ2-5, the V gene TRBV27; a weak D match, TRBD2 (6 bases). V was pared by 6 bases and J by 5 bases, with 16 bases between. Germline CDR1 reads MNHEY; CDR2 reads SMNVEV (reference sequence). This CDR3 has 14 amino acids.

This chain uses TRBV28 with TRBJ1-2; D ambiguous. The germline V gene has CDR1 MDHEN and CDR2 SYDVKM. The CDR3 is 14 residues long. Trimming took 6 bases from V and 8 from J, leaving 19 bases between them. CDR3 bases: TGTGCCAGCAGCCAATGGGGAGGGCCGGTAGGCTACACCTTC. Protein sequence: CASSQWGGPVGYTF.

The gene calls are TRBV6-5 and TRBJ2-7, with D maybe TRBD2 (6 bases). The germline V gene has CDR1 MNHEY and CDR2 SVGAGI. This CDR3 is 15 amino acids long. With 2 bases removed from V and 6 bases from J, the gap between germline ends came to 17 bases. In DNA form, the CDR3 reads TGTGCCAGCAGTTACGGACCCCTGAAGGGACTCGAGCAGTACTTC. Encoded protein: CASSYGPLKGLEQYF.

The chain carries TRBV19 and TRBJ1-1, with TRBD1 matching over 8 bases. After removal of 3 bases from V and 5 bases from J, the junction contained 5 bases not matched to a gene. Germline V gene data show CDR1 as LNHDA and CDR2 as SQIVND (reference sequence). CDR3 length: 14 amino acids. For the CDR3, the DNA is TGTGCCAGTAGTATTCAGGGGGCTTGGACTGAAGCTTTCTTT. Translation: CASSIQGAWTEAFF.